These T cell receptor beta chains were read from a single sample in a study of T-cell memory formation after mild COVID-19. Via MiXCR, TCRdb re-called the 5' RACE reads, giving one row per CDR3 protein. In the table there are about 180,000 distinct CDR3 sequences, 18% of which are singletons. The sequencing sample was made of PBMCs or a T cell subset sorted from them (not recorded which). The receptors stem from a man in his late teens or twenties who had mild COVID-19 (a few samples of this study predate the infection). Cell type and time point are not known. CDR3s include the opening cysteine and the closing phenylalanine or tryptophan.

J gene | V gene | CDR3 protein
TRBJ2-1 | TRBV9 | CASSVETGGNEQFF
TRBJ2-7 | TRBV5-1 | CASSPEGGLVEQYF
TRBJ2-5 | TRBV5-1 | CASSLFPAGAGETQYF
TRBJ2-7 | TRBV2 | CASTSGVGEQYF
TRBJ1-1 | TRBV14 | CASSQDANEAFF
TRBJ2-5 | TRBV20-1 | CSARSAVQETQYF
TRBJ2-3 | TRBV10-3 | CAIGSELRTDTQYF
TRBJ2-6 | TRBV6-2/TRBV6-3 | CASSTGDGGANVLTF
TRBJ1-3 | TRBV4-3 | CASSQDRENTIYF
TRBJ1-1 | TRBV29-1 | CSVEVGTGTEAFF
TRBJ2-7 | TRBV5-1 | CASSRDTTYEQYF
TRBJ1-4 | TRBV5-1 | CASSLLGGLDEKLFF
TRBJ1-2 | TRBV20-1 | CSAGGPRYGYTF
TRBJ1-4 | TRBV20-1 | CSARGAGAKATNEKLFF